This TCR beta chain was captured by sequencing in a study of human T cells and chemical hapten exposure. In the study overall: Chiefly women, the patients showed alopecia areata, totalis or universalis. Findings and caveats of the study: With DPC sensitization, TCRs exceeding 1 in 1000 frequency showed no change. There was alopecia in the donors, so their immune response may differ from that of healthy people.

Library preparation tagged each individual cDNA molecule with a unique molecular identifier. TCRdb re-derived calls from the RACE reads in MiXCR, one entry per CDR3 protein. Found here are about 39,000 distinct CDR3 sequences, over 10% of them singletons; the top ten hold under 7%. This clonotype was seen repeatedly, ten times or more. The antigen is not known. As to time point: pre-sensitization, week 0. Treatment specified: therapeutic diphenylcyclopropenone sensitization with weekly scalp DPC. CDR3 length equals 13 residues. V lost 5 bases, J lost 2 bases, and 12 bases lay in between. Germline V CDR1 and CDR2: SQVTM, ANQGSEA.

This material consisted of whole blood, taken in connection with sensitization to the hapten diphenylcyclopropenone (DPC). The sequence came from a woman younger than 45 with alopecia areata. Some clones in this sample may be carry-over from other donors' samples. The genes are TRBV29-1 and TRBJ2-5; D unclear. CDR3 residues: CSVNEADQETQYF. In nucleotides, the CDR3 is TGCAGCGTTAATGAGGCCGATCAAGAGACCCAGTACTTC.